This TCR beta chain derives from a study of blood T cell repertoires in COVID-19. Study-level background: The United States, Italy and Spain supplied acute and convalescent COVID-19 samples.

This CDR3 is 17 amino acids long. The germline V and J ends were trimmed by 0 bases and 0 bases, with 12 bases remaining between them. Germline lookup yields CDR1 LNHNV and CDR2 YYDKDF (reference sequence). The protocol was immunoSEQ multiplex PCR, while the TCRdb copy is restricted to in-frame clones and leaves out a portion. The table lists about 81,000 clones, about 91% of them singletons, with 5.2% in the top ten. The sequenced sample was peripheral blood. This TCR was sampled from a woman of 80 years or more with active COVID-19. The chain combines TRBV15 with TRBJ2-4, with D maybe TRBD2 (5 bases). As DNA, the CDR3 is TGTGCCACCAGCAGAGATCCAACCGGGGTAGCCAAAAACATTCAGTACTTC. Encoded protein: CATSRDPTGVAKNIQYF.